These 10 T cell receptor beta chains were sequenced from one sample in a study of blood T cell repertoires in COVID-19. Clones were sequenced by immunoSEQ multiplex PCR, and TCRdb holds only the in-frame ones, with some missing. Counted here are over 200,000 clones, about 89% occurring once; the ten biggest clones make up 8.8%. Sequencing input: PBMCs or T cells enriched from blood (not recorded which). All receptors derive from a man aged 40-55 years who had recovered from COVID-19.

The rearrangement joins TRBV3-1 (or the pseudogene TRBV3-2) to TRBJ1-1; 9 bases match TRBD1. Germline V CDR1 and CDR2: LGHDT, YNNKEL (reference sequence). The CDR3 extends over 16 amino acids. V shed 4 bases, J shed 1 base, and the junction held 7 bases outside the gene matches. CDR3: CASSPLQGAKNTEAFF. DNA for the CDR3: TGTGCCAGCAGCCCACTACAGGGGGCAAAGAACACTGAAGCTTTCTTT.

The chain is built from TRBV9 and TRBJ1-1; 7 bases line up with TRBD1. CDR1 and CDR2 from the germline V gene are SGDLS and YYNGEE. The CDR3 extends over 13 amino acids. Trimming cost V 4 bases and J 5 bases; bases outside gene matches: 5. Here the CDR3 reads CASSSTGVTEAFF. DNA for the CDR3: TGTGCCAGCAGCTCTACAGGGGTAACTGAAGCTTTCTTT.

V is TRBV2 and J is TRBJ2-7, with 10 positions matching TRBD1. Looked up from germline, CDR1 is SNHLY and CDR2 is FYNNEI. The V segment lost 11 bases and the J segment 6 bases; nucleotides outside the gene matches: 16. The CDR3 covers 15 residues. The chain's CDR3 is CAGYRDRGRKGEQYF. CDR3 bases: TGTGCCGGATACCGGGACAGGGGCCGAAAAGGCGAGCAGTACTTC. Combining the CDR3 with reference TRBV2 and TRBJ2-7 gives the whole variable domain EPEVTQTPSHQVTQMGQEVILRCVPISNHLYFYWYRQILGQKVEFLVSFYNNEISEKSEIFDDQFSVERPDGSNFTLKIRSTKLEDSAMYFCAGYRDRGRKGEQYFGPGTRLTVT.

This sequence joins TRBV6-4 and TRBJ1-2; 8 positions match TRBD1. CDR1 is MRHNA, CDR2 SNTAGT, per germline. Trimming took 7 bases from V and 8 from J; bases not matched to a gene: 24. The CDR3 spans 18 residues. CDR3 region: CASTEVGDTRTGYGGYTF. The CDR3 region has the DNA TGTGCCAGCACCGAAGTTGGGGATACTAGGACAGGGTACGGCGGCTACACCTTC.

This chain links TRBV18 with TRBJ1-2, with TRBD1 matching over 10 bases. Germline assignment: CDR1 KGHSH and CDR2 LQKENI. Trimming at V came to 3 bases and at J to 6 bases, leaving 7 bases not matched to a gene. The CDR3 spans 15 residues. The CDR3 protein is CASSPETGGVNGYTF. The CDR3 nucleotides read TGTGCCAGCTCACCGGAGACAGGGGGCGTCAATGGCTACACCTTC.

The chain employs TRBV10-3 and TRBJ2-7; 7 bases line up with TRBD2. V was pared by 7 bases and J by 7 bases, with 13 bases of the junction left unmatched. Looked up from germline, CDR1 is ENHRY and CDR2 is SYGVKD. The CDR3 contains 14 residues. The CDR3: CAITEGGPGYEQYF. CDR3 nucleotides: TGTGCCATCACAGAGGGAGGGCCCGGGTATGAGCAGTACTTC.

The rearrangement joins TRBV10-2 to TRBJ2-1, with D possibly matching TRBD2 (5 bases). Per the germline V gene, CDR1 is WSHSY and CDR2 is SAAADI. V was shortened by 8 bases and J by 9 bases, with 5 bases between the two germline ends. CDR3 length: 9 amino acids. The CDR3 nucleotides are TGCGCCAGCGGGAGTGAGCAGTTCTTC. Translating it yields CASGSEQFF.

The CDR3 bases are TGTGCCAGCAGCTTAGTGGCAGGTTCTAATGAAAAACTGTTTTTT. Residues: CASSLVAGSNEKLFF. The chain carries TRBV7-2 and TRBJ1-4, with D uncertain. Germline V gene data show CDR1 as SGHTA and CDR2 as FQGNSA. The CDR3 sequence is 15 residues long. Deletions cut 1 base from V and 3 bases from J, with 9 bases between. Full variable domain (missing parts from reference TRBV7-2 and TRBJ1-4): GAGVSQSPSNKVTEKGKDVELRCDPISGHTALYWYRQSLGQGLEFLIYFQGNSAPDKSGLPSDRFSAERTGGSVSTLTIQRTQQEDSAVYLCASSLVAGSNEKLFFGSGTQLSVL.

The chain is built from TRBV7-2 and TRBJ2-3; 8 bases match TRBD2. V lost 5 bases and J lost 0; bases outside the gene matches: 4. CDR1 and CDR2 (germline): SGHTA, FQGNSA. The CDR3 extends over 15 amino acids. In DNA, the CDR3 is TGTGCCAGCAGCACTAGCGGAACTAGCACAGATACGCAGTATTTT. Amino acids: CASSTSGTSTDTQYF.

This chain joins TRBV19 and TRBJ1-3; 7 bases agree with TRBD1. J lost 4 bases, V lost 7 bases, and 7 bases had no gene match. The CDR3 runs to 14 residues. Germline-derived CDR1 and CDR2 are LNHDA and SQIVND (reference sequence). The DNA for the CDR3 is TGTGCCAGTACGCGACAGGGATCAGGAAACACCATATATTTT. Translated: CASTRQGSGNTIYF.